This TCR beta chain was obtained from a study of T-cell reconstitution after alpha-beta-depleted transplantation in children. Whole-study results and caveats: The authors attributed T-cell counts and diversity one year after transplant mostly to newly produced T cells.

The CDR3 is made up of 16 amino acids. Germline V lookup: CDR1 DFQATT, CDR2 SNEGSKA (reference sequence). V trimming: 1 base; J trimming: 5 bases; junction bases outside the gene matches: 6. A TCRbeta library incorporating unique molecular identifiers was prepared. MiXCR, applied by TCRdb to the PCR reads, yields one record per CDR3 protein. The sample lists around 440,000 distinct CDR3 sequences, around 15% occurring once. Details on this clonotype: Its antigen is undetermined.

The chain employs TRBV20-1 and TRBJ2-5, with 14 bases matching TRBD2. The source was PBMCs, mostly from graft donor cells, collected 360 days after TCRalphabeta/CD19-depleted stem cell transplant. The origin of this receptor is a boy in the first two years of life who had a stem cell transplant for Wiskott-Aldrich syndrome, so the T cells may come from the graft donor. CDR3 DNA: TGCAGTGCTAGAGCCGGGGGACTAGCGGGAGTGGAGACCCAGTACTTC. This translates into CSARAGGLAGVETQYF.